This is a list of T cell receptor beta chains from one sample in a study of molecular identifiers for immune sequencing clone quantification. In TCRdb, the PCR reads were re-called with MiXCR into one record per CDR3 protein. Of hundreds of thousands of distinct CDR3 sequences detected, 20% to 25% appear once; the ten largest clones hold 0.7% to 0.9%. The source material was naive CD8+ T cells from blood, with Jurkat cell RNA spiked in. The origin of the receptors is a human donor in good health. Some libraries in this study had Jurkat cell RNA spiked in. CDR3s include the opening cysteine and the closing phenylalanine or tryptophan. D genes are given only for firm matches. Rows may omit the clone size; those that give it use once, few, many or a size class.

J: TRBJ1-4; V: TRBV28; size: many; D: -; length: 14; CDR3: CASSLRVFGEKLFF; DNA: TGTGCCAGCAGCCTCAGGGTTTTTGGTGAAAAACTGTTTTTT
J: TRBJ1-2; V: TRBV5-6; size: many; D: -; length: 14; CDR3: CASSLQGYGYGYTF; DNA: TGTGCCAGCAGCTTACAGGGATATGGCTATGGCTACACCTTC
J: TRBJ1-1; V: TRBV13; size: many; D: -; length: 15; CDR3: CASSLFAQVNTEAFF; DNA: TGTGCCAGCAGCTTGTTCGCACAGGTGAACACTGAAGCTTTCTTT
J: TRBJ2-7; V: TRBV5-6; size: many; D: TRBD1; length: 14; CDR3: CASSSTGGAYEQYF; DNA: TGTGCCAGCAGCTCGACAGGGGGGGCCTACGAGCAGTACTTC
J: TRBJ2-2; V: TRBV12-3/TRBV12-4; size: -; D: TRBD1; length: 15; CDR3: CASSLATGPPGELFF; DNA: TGTGCCAGCAGTTTAGCGACAGGGCCTCCCGGGGAGCTGTTTTTT
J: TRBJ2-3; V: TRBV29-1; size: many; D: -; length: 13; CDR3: CSVDGRGVDTQYF; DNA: TGCAGCGTTGATGGGAGGGGGGTTGATACGCAGTATTTT
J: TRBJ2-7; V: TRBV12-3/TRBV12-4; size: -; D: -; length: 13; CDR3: CASSPGRGLEQYF; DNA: TGTGCCAGCAGTCCCGGGAGGGGGCTCGAGCAGTACTTC
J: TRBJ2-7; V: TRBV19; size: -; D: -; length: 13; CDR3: CASSRVQGNFLYF; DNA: TGTGCCAGTAGTAGGGTCCAGGGCAACTTCTTGTACTTC
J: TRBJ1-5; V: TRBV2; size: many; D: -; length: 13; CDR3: CASEAVPNQPQHF; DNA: TGTGCCAGCGAAGCTGTCCCCAATCAGCCCCAGCATTTT
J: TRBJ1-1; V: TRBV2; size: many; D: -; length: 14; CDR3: CASSSWGGGTEAFF; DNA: TGTGCCAGCAGTTCGTGGGGGGGTGGGACTGAAGCTTTCTTT
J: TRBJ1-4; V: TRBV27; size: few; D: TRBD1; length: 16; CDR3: CASLKSGGAKDGKLFF; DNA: TGTGCCAGCCTGAAATCAGGGGGGGCTAAGGATGGAAAACTGTTTTTT
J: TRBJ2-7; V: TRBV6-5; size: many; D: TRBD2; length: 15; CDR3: CASSYEGGRPYEQYF; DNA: TGTGCCAGCAGTTACGAGGGCGGGAGGCCCTACGAGCAGTACTTC
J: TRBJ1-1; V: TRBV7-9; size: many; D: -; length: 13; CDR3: CASSLVQENEAFF; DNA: TGTGCCAGCAGCTTAGTCCAGGAGAATGAAGCTTTCTTT
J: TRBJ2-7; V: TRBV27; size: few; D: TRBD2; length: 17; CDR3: CASSLSLELAGAYEQYF; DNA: TGTGCCAGCAGTTTAAGTTTAGAACTAGCGGGAGCCTACGAGCAGTACTTC
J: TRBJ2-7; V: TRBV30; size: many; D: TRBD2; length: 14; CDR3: CAWSVSGGSYEQYF; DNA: TGTGCCTGGAGTGTTAGCGGGGGTTCCTACGAGCAGTACTTC
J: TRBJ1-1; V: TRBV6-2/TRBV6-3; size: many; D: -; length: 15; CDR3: CASSYGKGLNTEAFF; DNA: TGTGCCAGCAGTTACGGGAAGGGATTAAACACTGAAGCTTTCTTT
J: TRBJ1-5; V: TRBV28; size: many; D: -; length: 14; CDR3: CASSKQGRRQPQHF; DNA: TGTGCCAGCAGTAAACAGGGCCGCAGGCAGCCCCAGCATTTT
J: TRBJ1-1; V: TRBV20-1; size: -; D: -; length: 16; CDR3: CSARGPLSGMNTEAFF; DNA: TGCAGTGCTAGAGGCCCCTTGTCGGGCATGAACACTGAAGCTTTCTTT
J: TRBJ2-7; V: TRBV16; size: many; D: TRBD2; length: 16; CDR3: CASSQYEPSGSYEQYF; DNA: TGTGCCAGCAGCCAATATGAGCCTAGCGGGAGTTACGAGCAGTACTTC
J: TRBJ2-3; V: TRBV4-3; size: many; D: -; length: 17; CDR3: CASSQDWRTDGQDTQYF; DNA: TGCGCCAGCAGCCAAGATTGGCGGACAGACGGACAAGATACGCAGTATTTT
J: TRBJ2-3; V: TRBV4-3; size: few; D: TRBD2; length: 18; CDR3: CASSQDRPSGATTDTQYF; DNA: TGCGCCAGCAGCCAAGATCGTCCTAGCGGGGCCACCACAGATACGCAGTATTTT
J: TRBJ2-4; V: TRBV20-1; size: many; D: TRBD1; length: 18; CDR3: CSARVPGQGPLAKNIQYF; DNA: TGCAGTGCTAGAGTCCCGGGACAGGGCCCCCTAGCCAAAAACATTCAGTACTTC
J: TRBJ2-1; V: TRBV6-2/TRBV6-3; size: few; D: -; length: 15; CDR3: CASKLTDNSYNEQFF; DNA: TGTGCCAGCAAGCTGACAGATAACTCCTACAATGAGCAGTTCTTC
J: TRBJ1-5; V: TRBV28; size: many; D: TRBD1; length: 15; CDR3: CASRVTGAPNQPQHF; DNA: TGTGCCAGCAGGGTTACAGGGGCACCCAATCAGCCCCAGCATTTT
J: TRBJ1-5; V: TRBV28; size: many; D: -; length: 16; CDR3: CASSLLSDRSNQPQHF; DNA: TGTGCCAGCAGTTTATTAAGCGACAGGAGCAATCAGCCCCAGCATTTT
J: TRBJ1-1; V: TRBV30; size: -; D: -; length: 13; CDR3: CAWEPRKDTEAFF; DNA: TGTGCCTGGGAACCTCGGAAGGACACTGAAGCTTTCTTT
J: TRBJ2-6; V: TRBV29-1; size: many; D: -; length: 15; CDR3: CSVTGGISGANVLTF; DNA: TGCAGCGTTACCGGGGGAATCTCTGGGGCCAACGTCCTGACTTTC
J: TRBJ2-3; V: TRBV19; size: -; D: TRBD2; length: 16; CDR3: CASSTRTSGSTDTQYF; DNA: TGTGCCAGTAGTACGCGGACTAGCGGTAGCACAGATACGCAGTATTTT
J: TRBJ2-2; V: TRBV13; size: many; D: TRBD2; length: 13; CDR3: CASAAGNTGELFF; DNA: TGTGCCAGCGCAGCGGGAAACACCGGGGAGCTGTTTTTT
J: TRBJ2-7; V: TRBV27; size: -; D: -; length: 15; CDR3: CASSFGGQSAYEQYF; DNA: TGTGCCAGCAGTTTTGGGGGACAAAGCGCCTACGAGCAGTACTTC
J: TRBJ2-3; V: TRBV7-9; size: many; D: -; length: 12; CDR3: CASSRYTDTQYF; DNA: TGTGCCAGCAGCCGTTACACAGATACGCAGTATTTT
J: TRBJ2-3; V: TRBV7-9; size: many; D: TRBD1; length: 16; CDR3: CASSSTRDRLTDTQYF; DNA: TGTGCCAGCAGCTCTACCCGGGACAGGCTCACAGATACGCAGTATTTT